The 3 T cell receptor beta chains given below trace back to one sample, sequenced in a study of cytomegalovirus exposure and HLA in healthy donors. It was with 60 Vbeta and 13 Jbeta primers that the PCR ran. Profiling relied on immunoSEQ multiplex PCR, and the TCRdb table lists in-frame clones only, not all of them. Among some 130,000 clones listed, 75% were seen once. The sample taken for sequencing was PBMCs. These receptors were taken from a man aged 25-45 years in good health and CMV-seronegative.

The chain links TRBV25-1 to TRBJ1-4; the match to TRBD1 covers 9 bases. The V and J ends lost 2 bases and 7 bases, in that order; junction bases with no gene match: 5. The CDR3 contains 15 residues. Per the germline V gene, CDR1 is MGHDK and CDR2 is SYGVNS. The CDR3 DNA reads as TGTGCCAGCAGTGAAACCGGGACAGGGAGTGAAAAACTGTTTTTT. Translation gives CASSETGTGSEKLFF.

DNA of the CDR3: TGTGCCAGCATTCGGACAGGGGGCTACGAGCAGTACTTC. Encoded protein: CASIRTGGYEQYF. The rearrangement uses TRBV28 and TRBJ2-7, with 10 positions matching TRBD1. The J segment lost 3 bases and the V segment lost 7 bases, leaving 3 bases of the junction unmatched. The germline V gene has CDR1 MDHEN and CDR2 SYDVKM. This CDR3 is 13 amino acids long.

The chain recombines TRBV6-1 with TRBJ2-2; a weak D match, TRBD1 (5 bases). CDR3 length equals 15 residues. Trimming cost V 1 base and J 6 bases, with 12 bases left between them. The germline V gene encodes CDR1 MNHNS and CDR2 SASEGT. The CDR3 region is CASSEGGAPPGELFF. CDR3 nucleotide sequence: TGTGCCAGCAGTGAAGGGGGCGCTCCCCCCGGGGAGCTGTTTTTT.